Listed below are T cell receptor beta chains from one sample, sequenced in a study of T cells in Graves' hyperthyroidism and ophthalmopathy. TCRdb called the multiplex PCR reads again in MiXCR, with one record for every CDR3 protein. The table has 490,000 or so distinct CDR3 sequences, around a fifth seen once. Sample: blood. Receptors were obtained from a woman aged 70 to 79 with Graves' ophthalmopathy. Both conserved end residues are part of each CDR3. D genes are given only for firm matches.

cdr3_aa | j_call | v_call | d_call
CASDVRGAQETQYF | TRBJ2-5 | TRBV28 | NA
CSASLGRGTDTQYF | TRBJ2-3 | TRBV20-1 | NA
CSARRGGAWYNSPLHF | TRBJ1-6 | TRBV20-1 | NA
CASSVAPRAIGETQYF | TRBJ2-5 | TRBV9 | NA
CSAQRGWEDIQYF | TRBJ2-4 | TRBV20-1 | NA
CASTSGGSSYEQYF | TRBJ2-7 | TRBV12-3/TRBV12-4 | TRBD2
CASRLLATSTGELFF | TRBJ2-2 | TRBV2 | NA
CAWAPFQNSPLHF | TRBJ1-6 | TRBV30 | NA
CASSLVTGSGNTIYF | TRBJ1-3 | TRBV5-1 | TRBD1
CASSGRERYNSPLHF | TRBJ1-6 | TRBV10-2 | NA
CASSPTWTSLVYEQYF | TRBJ2-7 | TRBV13 | NA
CASSLTSGSKEEQYF | TRBJ2-7 | TRBV6-1 | TRBD2
CASSERTQYF | TRBJ2-3 | TRBV2 | NA
CASRSGTGYTDTQYF | TRBJ2-3 | TRBV6-1 | TRBD1
CASRRTGVEKLFF | TRBJ1-4 | TRBV6-1 | TRBD1
CASSPGASSNEQFF | TRBJ2-1 | TRBV7-3 | NA
CASSQVGEGDSPLHF | TRBJ1-6 | TRBV3-1 | NA